One and the same sample provided the 2 T cell receptor beta chains below, sequenced in a study of T-cell reconstitution after alpha-beta-depleted transplantation in children. For TCRbeta, the library was prepared with unique molecular identifiers. MiXCR, applied by TCRdb to the PCR reads, yields one record per CDR3 protein. The sample includes some 490,000 distinct CDR3 sequences, around 12% of them seen just once. Sequencing was performed on PBMCs from the stem cell graft donor, taken from the stem cell graft. The receptors originated from a human donor who donated a stem cell graft to a child with combined immunodeficiency.

V is TRBV5-1 and J is TRBJ1-6; D is perhaps TRBD1 (6 bases). CDR3 size: 14 residues. CDR1 is SGHRS and CDR2 is YFSETQ in the germline V gene. V lost 4 bases and J 7 bases, leaving 12 bases between the germline ends. CDR3 sequence: CASSTDRTNSPLHF. The CDR3 coding sequence is TGCGCCAGCAGCACCGACAGGACGAATTCACCCCTCCACTTT.

This clonotype was picked up many times. This chain uses TRBV4-3 with TRBJ2-3; D might be TRBD1 (6 bases). Trimming removed 4 bases at V and 1 base at J, with 12 bases between. CDR3 length equals 15 residues. The germline V gene encodes CDR1 LGHNA and CDR2 YSLEER. In DNA, the CDR3 is TGCGCCAGCAGCCCCCAGGACAGCGGCACAGATACGCAGTATTTT. Protein: CASSPQDSGTDTQYF.